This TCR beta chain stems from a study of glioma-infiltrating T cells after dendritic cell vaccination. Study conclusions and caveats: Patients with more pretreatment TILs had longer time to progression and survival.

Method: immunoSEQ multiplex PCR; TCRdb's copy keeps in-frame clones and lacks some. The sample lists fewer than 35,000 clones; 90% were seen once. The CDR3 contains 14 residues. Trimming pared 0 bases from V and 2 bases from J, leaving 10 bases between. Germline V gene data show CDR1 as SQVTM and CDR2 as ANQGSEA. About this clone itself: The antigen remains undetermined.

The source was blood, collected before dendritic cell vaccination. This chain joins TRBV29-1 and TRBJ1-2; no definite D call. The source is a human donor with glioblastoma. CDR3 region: CSVEDRRLNYGYTF. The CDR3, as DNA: TGCAGCGTTGAAGATCGGAGGTTAAACTATGGCTACACCTTC.